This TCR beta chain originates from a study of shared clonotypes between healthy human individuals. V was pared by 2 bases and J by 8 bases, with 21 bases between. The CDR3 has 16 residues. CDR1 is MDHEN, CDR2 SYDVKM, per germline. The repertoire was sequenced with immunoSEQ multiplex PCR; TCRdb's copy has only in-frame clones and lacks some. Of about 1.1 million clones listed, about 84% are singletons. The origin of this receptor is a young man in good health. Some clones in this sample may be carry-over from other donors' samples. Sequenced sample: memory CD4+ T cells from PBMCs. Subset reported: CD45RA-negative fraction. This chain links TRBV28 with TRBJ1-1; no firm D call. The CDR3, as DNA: TGTGCCAGCAGTTTAAATCCTATTTTGCGGGCGGTGGAAGCTTTCTTT. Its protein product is CASSLNPILRAVEAFF.